Sequencing of this TCR beta chain was carried out in a study of blood T cell repertoires in COVID-19. The overall study: Collection of acute and convalescent COVID-19 samples took place in the United States, Italy and Spain. Sources were T cells, B-cell-depleted T cells, or PBMCs; the material itself was cDNA or gDNA.

Participant ages covered about 18 to 89 years across about 25 US areas. The CDR3 consists of 12 residues. The germline V gene has CDR1 MDHEN and CDR2 SYDVKM. Trimming removed 4 bases from V and 8 bases from J, with 11 bases in between. The assay was immunoSEQ multiplex PCR, and TCRdb's table has in-frame clones only and misses some. The table lists about 220,000 clones, about 80% of them singletons, with 1.3% in the top ten. The rearrangement uses TRBV28 and TRBJ1-2; D gene ambiguous. This TCR was recovered from a woman aged 40 to 55 with acute COVID-19. The sample was PBMCs or T cells enriched from blood (not recorded which). DNA for the CDR3: TGTGCCAGCAGTTCAGTGGTGGGCGGCTACACCTTC. As protein: CASSSVVGGYTF.